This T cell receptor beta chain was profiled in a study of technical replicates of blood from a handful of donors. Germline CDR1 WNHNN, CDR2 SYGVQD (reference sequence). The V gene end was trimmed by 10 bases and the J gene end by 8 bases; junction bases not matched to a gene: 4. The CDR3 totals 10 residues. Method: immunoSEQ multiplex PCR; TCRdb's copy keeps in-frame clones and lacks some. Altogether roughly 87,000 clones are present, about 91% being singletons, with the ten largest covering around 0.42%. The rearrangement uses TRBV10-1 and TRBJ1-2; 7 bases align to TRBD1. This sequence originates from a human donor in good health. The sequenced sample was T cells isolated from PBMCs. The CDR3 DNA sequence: TGCGCCAAACAGGGGAGAGGCTACACCTTC. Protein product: CAKQGRGYTF.